This note documents a single T cell receptor beta chain sequence. Its antigen is still unknown. One base away there is no much larger clone; base qualities are not given. The CDR1 and CDR2 encoded by the germline V gene are KGHSH and LQKENI. Unmatched junction bases come to 6, with V trimmed by 2 bases and J by 3 bases. The cysteine opens and the phenylalanine closes a CDR3 of 15 amino acids. The CDR3 DNA has 45 bases and is translated from base 1. This sample stems from a study of metastatic and nonmetastatic thyroid tumors (TCRdb year 2020). Some background on the complete study: Repertoires from peripheral blood and from tumor or nodule tissue samples of malignant and benign thyroid patients were compared. Results and caveats for the whole study, not just this receptor: In both blood and tumor samples, TCR beta diversity was reported to be significantly higher in malignant tumors than in benign nodules.

The library was obtained by PCR. This sample was sequenced with an Illumina HiSeq 4000. High-throughput sequencing was used to profile the TCR beta-chain CDR3 region of each patient. On the study's bioinformatics: The researchers built a classifier to tell apart papillary thyroid cancer patients with distant metastasis, based on CDR3 differences among clinicopathological groups. Repertoire diversity was assessed with the Shannon index, and tumor-blood repertoire similarity with the Morisita-Horn index. Starting from the raw public reads, TCRdb applied fastp trimming at Q25, assembled clones with MiXCR and retained in-frame beta chains. These V and J calls originate from TCRdb's pipeline instead of the authors' own analysis. The sample records more than 9,500 clones, over 25% of which are singletons. The ten top clones hold approximately 15% of the sample. Before undergoing thyroid surgery, none of the patients had been given any kind of treatment. The study retrospectively analysed patient clinical samples collected from about 2011 to 2018 using T-cell receptor beta sequencing.

The receptor chain draws on TRBV18 and TRBJ2-7, with 8 junctional bases fitting TRBD1. Sequenced: tumor tissue. The TCR originated in a male donor with papillary thyroid cancer or a benign thyroid nodule (not recorded which). Some clones in this sample may be carry-over from other donors' samples. This receptor carries the CDR3 CASSPGTGRLYEQYF. Here is the DNA: TGTGCCAGCTCACCAGGGACAGGACGCCTCTACGAGCAGTACTTC. Supplemented by the reference TRBV18 and TRBJ2-7 proteins around the CDR3, the complete variable domain is NAGVMQNPRHLVRRRGQEARLRCSPMKGHSHVYWYRQLPEEGLKFMVYLQKENIIDESGMPKERFSAEFPKEGPSILRIQQVVRGDSAAYFCASSPGTGRLYEQYFGPGTRLTVT.